This T cell receptor beta chain was retrieved from a study of blood T cell repertoires in COVID-19. Cohorts were based on clinical histories the participants reported. Donors of Cohort 3 who recovered were those that had two negative PCRs, clearance, or symptom resolution. Authors' data handling: Amplifying reference gene primers gave estimates of nucleated cell counts. Assay used: immunoSEQ multiplex PCR; TCRdb lists only in-frame clones, some missing. From that table come the V and J calls and clone size; the DNA was used to work out D and trimming. The table includes about 500,000 clones, 75% to 90% detected once. Germline V gene lookup returns CDR1 SGHKS and CDR2 YYEKEE (reference sequence). Trimming pared 4 bases from V and 1 base from J, leaving 15 bases between. This CDR3 has 16 residues.

This TCR came from a woman aged 18-29 years who had recovered from COVID-19. Sequenced input: PBMCs or T cells enriched from blood (not recorded which). This chain connects TRBV5-5 to TRBJ2-1; possible D gene TRBD1, 5 bases. CDR3 nucleotide sequence: TGTGCCAGCAGCATCACCCAGGGTACGTCCTACAATGAGCAGTTCTTC. Translation: CASSITQGTSYNEQFF.